This T cell receptor delta chain was retrieved from a study of Vδ1+ human thymocytes. Findings of the study overall: Unexpected Vdelta2 sequences could cause misinterpretation of bulk repertoire data. Thymic TRG and TRD repertoires appeared highly polyclonal. Unlike peripheral blood Vdelta1+ controls, thymic delta-chain sequences included about 20% Vdelta2 and few Vdelta3.

Purity of the sorted Vdelta1+ thymocytes ranged from 98% to 99.6%. For this clone: What it binds is not known.

Germline V gives CDR1 TSWWSYY, CDR2 QGS. After removal of 6 bases from V and 0 bases from J, the junction contained 27 bases not matched to a gene. The CDR3 runs to 22 residues. Sequences come from RNA converted to cDNA by reverse transcription. Pooled V-gene forward primers with one constant-region reverse primer generated the CDR3 amplicons by multiplex PCR. TCRdb called clones anew from the multiplex PCR reads with CATT. The sample carries about 25,000 delta-chain clones, more than 6% recorded once. Sequencing input: Vdelta1+ gamma-delta thymocytes from the thymus. The subset is: FACS-sorted CD3+ TCRalphabeta- TCRVdelta1+ TCRVdelta2- thymocytes. V is TRDV1 and J is TRDJ1, with 8 bases fitting TRDD3. Germline matching of the DNA provided the J gene here, since TCRdb leaves it blank. This sequence was found in a girl under two years old who had congenital heart surgery. The CDR3 coding sequence is TGTGCTCTTGGTGGTCCTCTAATAAATGGGGGGATAGGAGTATGGTACACCGATAAACTCATCTTT. Amino acids: CALGGPLINGGIGVWYTDKLIF.